These T cell receptor beta chains were read from a single sample in a study of radiotherapy plus CTLA-4 blockade in lung cancer. TCRdb's copy holds only in-frame clones and misses some; the assay was immunoSEQ multiplex PCR. This table has some 34,000 clones, roughly 72% appearing once. The sequencing used peripheral blood, collected from a patient treated with radiotherapy plus ipilimumab. All receptors derive from a human donor with non-small cell lung cancer who had stable disease on radiotherapy plus ipilimumab. The CDR3 runs from the conserved cysteine through the conserved F or W. The order of the fields is V gene, J gene, CDR3 length, D gene, clone size, CDR3 protein, CDR3 DNA. D genes are given only for firm matches. Expanded clones get a size class; other rows say once, few or many, or leave the size out.

V gene: TRBV11-3
J gene: TRBJ1-1
CDR3 length: 12
D gene: -
clone size: -
CDR3 protein: CASSFRSTEAFF
CDR3 DNA: TGTGCCAGCAGCTTTCGCAGCACTGAAGCTTTCTTT

V gene: TRBV10-3
J gene: TRBJ1-2
CDR3 length: 13
D gene: -
clone size: few
CDR3 protein: CAISDFATDGYTF
CDR3 DNA: TGTGCCATCAGTGATTTCGCTACTGATGGCTACACCTTC

V gene: TRBV6-1
J gene: TRBJ2-3
CDR3 length: 17
D gene: -
clone size: -
CDR3 protein: CASSEPLAGAPPYTQYF
CDR3 DNA: TGTGCCAGCAGTGAACCACTCGCAGGGGCGCCCCCATATACGCAGTATTTT

V gene: TRBV2
J gene: TRBJ1-5
CDR3 length: 15
D gene: TRBD1
clone size: few
CDR3 protein: CASRRSQGGNQPQHF
CDR3 DNA: TGTGCCAGCAGGAGATCGCAGGGGGGCAATCAGCCCCAGCATTTT

V gene: TRBV2
J gene: TRBJ2-7
CDR3 length: 13
D gene: TRBD1
clone size: few
CDR3 protein: CASMRGQGGEQYF
CDR3 DNA: TGTGCCAGCATGCGGGGACAGGGCGGCGAGCAGTACTTC

V gene: TRBV6-1
J gene: TRBJ1-1
CDR3 length: 14
D gene: -
clone size: -
CDR3 protein: CASSESTRYTEAFF
CDR3 DNA: TGTGCCAGCAGTGAATCAACAAGATACACTGAAGCTTTCTTT

V gene: TRBV14
J gene: TRBJ1-1
CDR3 length: 16
D gene: -
clone size: -
CDR3 protein: CASSPVKGRGHTEAFF
CDR3 DNA: TGTGCCAGCAGCCCAGTAAAGGGTAGGGGTCACACTGAAGCTTTCTTT

V gene: TRBV6-1
J gene: TRBJ2-3
CDR3 length: 13
D gene: -
clone size: few
CDR3 protein: CASSVGATDTQYF
CDR3 DNA: TGTGCCAGCAGTGTGGGAGCTACAGATACGCAGTATTTT

V gene: TRBV4-1
J gene: TRBJ2-1
CDR3 length: 16
D gene: TRBD2
clone size: -
CDR3 protein: CASSQGAFGGASEQFF
CDR3 DNA: TGCGCCAGCAGCCAAGGGGCTTTCGGGGGGGCCAGTGAGCAGTTCTTC

V gene: TRBV4-2
J gene: TRBJ1-1
CDR3 length: 15
D gene: TRBD1
clone size: -
CDR3 protein: CASSPRQGGSAEAFF
CDR3 DNA: TGTGCCAGCAGCCCTCGACAGGGAGGATCAGCTGAAGCTTTCTTT

V gene: TRBV19
J gene: TRBJ2-1
CDR3 length: 13
D gene: -
clone size: once
CDR3 protein: CASSFSSYNEQFF
CDR3 DNA: TGTGCCAGTAGTTTCAGCTCCTACAATGAGCAGTTCTTC

V gene: TRBV2
J gene: TRBJ2-1
CDR3 length: 15
D gene: -
clone size: -
CDR3 protein: CASKIRGAPDNEQFF
CDR3 DNA: TGTGCCAGCAAAATTCGGGGGGCCCCTGACAATGAGCAGTTCTTC

V gene: TRBV30
J gene: TRBJ1-6
CDR3 length: 11
D gene: -
clone size: -
CDR3 protein: CAWSANSPLHF
CDR3 DNA: TGTGCCTGGAGTGCAAATTCACCCCTCCACTTT

V gene: TRBV19
J gene: TRBJ1-1
CDR3 length: 15
D gene: -
clone size: -
CDR3 protein: CASSRRGAVDTEAFF
CDR3 DNA: TGTGCCAGTAGCCGGCGGGGGGCGGTTGACACTGAAGCTTTCTTT

V gene: TRBV19
J gene: TRBJ1-2
CDR3 length: 13
D gene: -
clone size: -
CDR3 protein: CASSIDPYYGYTF
CDR3 DNA: TGTGCCAGTAGTATAGATCCCTACTATGGCTACACCTTC

V gene: TRBV6-6
J gene: TRBJ2-7
CDR3 length: 16
D gene: -
clone size: -
CDR3 protein: CASTPAEGLSSYEQYF
CDR3 DNA: TGTGCCAGCACCCCCGCGGAGGGGCTTAGCTCCTACGAGCAGTACTTC

V gene: TRBV4-1
J gene: TRBJ1-4
CDR3 length: 17
D gene: TRBD1
clone size: few
CDR3 protein: CASSQKDRSTSKEKLFF
CDR3 DNA: TGCGCCAGCAGCCAAAAGGACAGGAGCACCTCGAAGGAAAAACTGTTTTTT

V gene: TRBV14
J gene: TRBJ2-3
CDR3 length: 15
D gene: -
clone size: few
CDR3 protein: CASSQSSLGTSTQYF
CDR3 DNA: TGTGCCAGCAGCCAGTCATCCCTCGGGACAAGTACGCAGTATTTT

V gene: TRBV5-1
J gene: TRBJ2-5
CDR3 length: 14
D gene: TRBD2
clone size: -
CDR3 protein: CASSSGTSGQTQYF
CDR3 DNA: TGCGCCAGCAGCTCCGGGACTAGCGGACAGACCCAGTACTTC

V gene: TRBV6-6
J gene: TRBJ2-1
CDR3 length: 13
D gene: -
clone size: -
CDR3 protein: CASSLGAYNEQFF
CDR3 DNA: TGTGCCAGCAGTCTGGGAGCCTACAATGAGCAGTTCTTC

V gene: TRBV10-3
J gene: TRBJ1-2
CDR3 length: 13
D gene: TRBD1
clone size: -
CDR3 protein: CAISMTGLVGYTF
CDR3 DNA: TGTGCCATCAGTATGACAGGGCTGGTTGGCTACACCTTC

V gene: TRBV5-5
J gene: TRBJ2-1
CDR3 length: 15
D gene: -
clone size: -
CDR3 protein: CASSSQGNPNNEQFF
CDR3 DNA: TGTGCCAGCAGCTCTCAGGGGAACCCAAACAATGAGCAGTTCTTC

V gene: TRBV5-1
J gene: TRBJ1-1
CDR3 length: 15
D gene: TRBD1
clone size: -
CDR3 protein: CASSWGDSPNTEAFF
CDR3 DNA: TGCGCCAGCAGCTGGGGGGACAGCCCGAACACTGAAGCTTTCTTT

V gene: TRBV6-6
J gene: TRBJ1-6
CDR3 length: 16
D gene: TRBD1
clone size: -
CDR3 protein: CASLNTGQGANSPLHF
CDR3 DNA: TGTGCCAGCCTAAATACCGGACAGGGGGCTAATTCACCCCTCCACTTT

V gene: TRBV9
J gene: TRBJ1-1
CDR3 length: 14
D gene: -
clone size: -
CDR3 protein: CASSRPPGNTEAFF
CDR3 DNA: TGTGCCAGCAGCCGCCCCCCCGGGAACACTGAAGCTTTCTTT

V gene: TRBV19
J gene: TRBJ2-3
CDR3 length: 16
D gene: TRBD2
clone size: -
CDR3 protein: CASKDYAGGAPDTQYF
CDR3 DNA: TGTGCCAGTAAAGACTATGCCGGGGGGGCCCCAGATACGCAGTATTTT

V gene: TRBV7-2
J gene: TRBJ1-3
CDR3 length: 14
D gene: -
clone size: -
CDR3 protein: CASSPTNTGATIYF
CDR3 DNA: TGTGCCAGCAGCCCCACGAACACGGGAGCCACCATATATTTT

V gene: TRBV4-2
J gene: TRBJ2-1
CDR3 length: 22
D gene: TRBD2
clone size: -
CDR3 protein: CASSQFYAGTSGGPYSYNEQFF
CDR3 DNA: TGTGCCAGCAGCCAGTTTTACGCAGGGACTAGCGGGGGGCCTTACTCCTACAATGAGCAGTTCTTC

V gene: TRBV7-6
J gene: TRBJ2-2
CDR3 length: 15
D gene: -
clone size: -
CDR3 protein: CASSSRPPGAGELFF
CDR3 DNA: TGTGCCAGCAGCTCGCGCCCCCCAGGGGCCGGGGAGCTGTTTTTT

V gene: TRBV10-1
J gene: TRBJ2-2
CDR3 length: 16
D gene: TRBD2
clone size: -
CDR3 protein: CASSESGLAGTGELFF
CDR3 DNA: TGCGCCAGCAGTGAGTCCGGACTAGCGGGGACCGGGGAGCTGTTTTTT

V gene: TRBV10-3
J gene: TRBJ1-2
CDR3 length: 13
D gene: -
clone size: -
CDR3 protein: CAIGSGTAYGYTF
CDR3 DNA: TGTGCCATCGGCTCCGGGACTGCCTATGGCTACACCTTC

V gene: TRBV30
J gene: TRBJ2-7
CDR3 length: 12
D gene: -
clone size: -
CDR3 protein: CAWSQQGYEQYF
CDR3 DNA: TGTGCCTGGAGTCAACAGGGTTACGAGCAGTACTTC

V gene: TRBV2
J gene: TRBJ1-2
CDR3 length: 13
D gene: TRBD1
clone size: few
CDR3 protein: CASSELQGDGYTF
CDR3 DNA: TGTGCCAGCAGTGAGTTACAGGGGGATGGCTACACCTTC

V gene: TRBV2
J gene: TRBJ1-1
CDR3 length: 14
D gene: -
clone size: -
CDR3 protein: CASKTTGWGTEAFF
CDR3 DNA: TGTGCCAGCAAAACAACGGGGTGGGGCACTGAAGCTTTCTTT

V gene: TRBV18
J gene: TRBJ2-7
CDR3 length: 15
D gene: TRBD1
clone size: once
CDR3 protein: CASSPSGQGANEQYF
CDR3 DNA: TGTGCCAGCTCACCATCGGGACAGGGGGCGAACGAGCAGTACTTC

V gene: TRBV5-1
J gene: TRBJ2-3
CDR3 length: 14
D gene: -
clone size: -
CDR3 protein: CASSLSPRTDTQYF
CDR3 DNA: TGCGCCAGCAGCTTGAGCCCCCGCACAGATACGCAGTATTTT

V gene: TRBV2
J gene: TRBJ2-2
CDR3 length: 15
D gene: -
clone size: -
CDR3 protein: CASSELPSNTGELFF
CDR3 DNA: TGTGCCAGCAGTGAACTCCCCTCGAACACCGGGGAGCTGTTTTTT

V gene: TRBV6-1
J gene: TRBJ1-1
CDR3 length: 14
D gene: -
clone size: few
CDR3 protein: CASSVGGLVTEAFF
CDR3 DNA: TGTGCCAGCAGTGTGGGGGGGCTCGTGACTGAAGCTTTCTTT

V gene: TRBV4-1
J gene: TRBJ1-3
CDR3 length: 14
D gene: -
clone size: once
CDR3 protein: CASSQASRGNTIYF
CDR3 DNA: TGCGCCAGCAGCCAAGCCTCCAGGGGCAACACCATATATTTT

V gene: TRBV7-6
J gene: TRBJ1-1
CDR3 length: 18
D gene: TRBD1
clone size: -
CDR3 protein: CASSLSREDRAMNTEAFF
CDR3 DNA: TGTGCCAGCAGCTTAAGTAGGGAGGACAGGGCCATGAACACTGAAGCTTTCTTT

V gene: TRBV5-6
J gene: TRBJ1-1
CDR3 length: 15
D gene: -
clone size: -
CDR3 protein: CASSLGLGGNTEAFF
CDR3 DNA: TGTGCCAGCAGCTTGGGTCTAGGGGGGAACACTGAAGCTTTCTTT

V gene: TRBV7-9
J gene: TRBJ1-3
CDR3 length: 15
D gene: -
clone size: -
CDR3 protein: CASSLVGGMGNTIYF
CDR3 DNA: TGTGCCAGCAGCTTAGTCGGCGGGATGGGGAACACCATATATTTT

V gene: TRBV7-9
J gene: TRBJ2-1
CDR3 length: 16
D gene: -
clone size: -
CDR3 protein: CASSLGVGRPYNEQFF
CDR3 DNA: TGTGCCAGCAGCTTAGGCGTGGGGCGTCCCTACAATGAGCAGTTCTTC

V gene: TRBV6-1
J gene: TRBJ1-1
CDR3 length: 12
D gene: -
clone size: -
CDR3 protein: CASSVIGVEAFF
CDR3 DNA: TGTGCCAGCAGTGTTATCGGGGTGGAAGCTTTCTTT

V gene: TRBV21-1
J gene: TRBJ2-1
CDR3 length: 15
D gene: -
clone size: -
CDR3 protein: CASSKNPSSYNEQFF
CDR3 DNA: TGTGCCAGCAGCAAGAATCCCAGCTCCTACAATGAGCAGTTCTTC

V gene: TRBV2
J gene: TRBJ1-1
CDR3 length: 15
D gene: -
clone size: -
CDR3 protein: CASSEGRRMNTEAFF
CDR3 DNA: TGTGCCAGCAGTGAGGGGCGCCGGATGAACACTGAAGCTTTCTTT

V gene: TRBV5-1
J gene: TRBJ1-3
CDR3 length: 14
D gene: -
clone size: -
CDR3 protein: CASSLGDSGNTIYF
CDR3 DNA: TGCGCCAGCAGCTTAGGAGACTCTGGAAACACCATATATTTT

V gene: TRBV7-9
J gene: TRBJ2-7
CDR3 length: 13
D gene: -
clone size: -
CDR3 protein: CASRATGQGEQYF
CDR3 DNA: TGTGCCAGCCGCGCGACAGGTCAGGGCGAGCAGTACTTC

V gene: TRBV5-4
J gene: TRBJ2-1
CDR3 length: 16
D gene: TRBD2
clone size: -
CDR3 protein: CASSLPGLAGAHEQFF
CDR3 DNA: TGTGCCAGCAGCCTCCCGGGACTAGCGGGGGCCCATGAGCAGTTCTTC

V gene: TRBV5-1
J gene: TRBJ1-2
CDR3 length: 14
D gene: -
clone size: -
CDR3 protein: CASSFMEGLSGYTF
CDR3 DNA: TGCGCCAGCAGCTTTATGGAGGGCTTGTCTGGCTACACCTTC

V gene: TRBV7-2
J gene: TRBJ2-7
CDR3 length: 15
D gene: -
clone size: few
CDR3 protein: CASSSQALSSYEQYF
CDR3 DNA: TGTGCCAGCAGCTCTCAGGCTTTGAGCTCCTACGAGCAGTACTTC

V gene: TRBV7-3
J gene: TRBJ1-1
CDR3 length: 14
D gene: -
clone size: -
CDR3 protein: CASSLGSGNTEAFF
CDR3 DNA: TGTGCCAGCAGCTTAGGTTCAGGGAACACTGAAGCTTTCTTT

V gene: TRBV7-8
J gene: TRBJ2-2
CDR3 length: 16
D gene: -
clone size: -
CDR3 protein: CASSNRASRETGELFF
CDR3 DNA: TGTGCCAGCAGCAACCGGGCCTCCAGGGAAACCGGGGAGCTGTTTTTT

V gene: TRBV2
J gene: TRBJ1-6
CDR3 length: 12
D gene: -
clone size: -
CDR3 protein: CASRIQGSPLHF
CDR3 DNA: TGTGCCAGCAGAATTCAGGGTTCACCCCTCCACTTT

V gene: TRBV5-1
J gene: TRBJ1-3
CDR3 length: 13
D gene: -
clone size: -
CDR3 protein: CASSLSPGDTIYF
CDR3 DNA: TGCGCCAGCAGCTTGAGCCCGGGGGACACCATATATTTT

V gene: TRBV7-9
J gene: TRBJ2-3
CDR3 length: 15
D gene: -
clone size: -
CDR3 protein: CASSLRLTNTDTQYF
CDR3 DNA: TGTGCCAGCAGCTTGCGATTAACGAACACAGATACGCAGTATTTT

V gene: TRBV10-1
J gene: TRBJ2-7
CDR3 length: 13
D gene: -
clone size: few
CDR3 protein: CASSRGLSYEQYF
CDR3 DNA: TGCGCCAGCAGCCGAGGCCTCTCCTACGAGCAGTACTTC

V gene: TRBV5-6
J gene: TRBJ1-2
CDR3 length: 14
D gene: TRBD1
clone size: -
CDR3 protein: CASSLGDRTVGYTF
CDR3 DNA: TGTGCCAGCAGCTTAGGGGACAGGACGGTTGGCTACACCTTC

V gene: TRBV2
J gene: TRBJ2-2
CDR3 length: 13
D gene: -
clone size: -
CDR3 protein: CASSLMNTGELFF
CDR3 DNA: TGTGCCAGCTCTTTAATGAACACCGGGGAGCTGTTTTTT

V gene: TRBV30
J gene: TRBJ1-1
CDR3 length: 15
D gene: -
clone size: -
CDR3 protein: CAWRRRGQSNTEAFF
CDR3 DNA: TGTGCCTGGAGGAGGCGGGGGCAGTCTAACACTGAAGCTTTCTTT